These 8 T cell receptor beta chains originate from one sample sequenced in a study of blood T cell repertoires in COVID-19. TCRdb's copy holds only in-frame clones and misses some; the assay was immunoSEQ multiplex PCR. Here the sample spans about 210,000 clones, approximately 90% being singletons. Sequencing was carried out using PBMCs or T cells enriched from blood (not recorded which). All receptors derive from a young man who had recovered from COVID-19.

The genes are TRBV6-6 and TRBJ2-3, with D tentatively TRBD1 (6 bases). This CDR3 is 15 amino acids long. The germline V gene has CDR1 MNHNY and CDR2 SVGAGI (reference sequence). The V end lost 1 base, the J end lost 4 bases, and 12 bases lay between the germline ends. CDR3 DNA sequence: TGTGCCAGCAGTTACTACGGACAGTCTTCAGATACGCAGTATTTT. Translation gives CASSYYGQSSDTQYF.

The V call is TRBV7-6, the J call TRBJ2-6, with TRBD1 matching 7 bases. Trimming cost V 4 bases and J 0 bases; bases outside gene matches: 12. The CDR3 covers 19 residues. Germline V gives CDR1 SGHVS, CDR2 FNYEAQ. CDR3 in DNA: TGTGCCAGCAGCTCGCGGTACTGGACAGGCGTCTCTGGGGCCAACGTCCTGACTTTC. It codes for CASSSRYWTGVSGANVLTF.

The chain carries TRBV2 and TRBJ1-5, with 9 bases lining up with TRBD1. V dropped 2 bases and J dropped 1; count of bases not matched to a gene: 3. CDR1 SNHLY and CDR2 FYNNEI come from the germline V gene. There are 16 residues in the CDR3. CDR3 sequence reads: CASSEFGTGSNQPQHF. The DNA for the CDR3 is TGTGCCAGCAGTGAATTTGGGACAGGGAGCAATCAGCCCCAGCATTTT.

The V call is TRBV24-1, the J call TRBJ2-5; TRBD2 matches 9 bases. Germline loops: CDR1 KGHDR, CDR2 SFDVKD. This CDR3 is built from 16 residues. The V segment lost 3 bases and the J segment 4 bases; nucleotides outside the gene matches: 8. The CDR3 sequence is CATSDGGREGRETQYF. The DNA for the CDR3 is TGTGCCACCAGTGATGGGGGGCGGGAGGGCCGAGAGACCCAGTACTTC.

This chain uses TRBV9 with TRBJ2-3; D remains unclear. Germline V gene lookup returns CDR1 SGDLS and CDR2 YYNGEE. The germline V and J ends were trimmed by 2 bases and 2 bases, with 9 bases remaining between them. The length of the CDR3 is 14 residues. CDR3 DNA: TGTGCCAGCAGCGTTTCCGGGTTCACAGATACGCAGTATTTT. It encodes CASSVSGFTDTQYF.

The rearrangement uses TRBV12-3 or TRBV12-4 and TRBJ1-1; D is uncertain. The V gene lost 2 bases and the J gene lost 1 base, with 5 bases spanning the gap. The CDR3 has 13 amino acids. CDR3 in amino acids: CASSLKQNTEAFF. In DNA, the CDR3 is TGTGCCAGCAGTTTAAAACAGAACACTGAAGCTTTCTTT.

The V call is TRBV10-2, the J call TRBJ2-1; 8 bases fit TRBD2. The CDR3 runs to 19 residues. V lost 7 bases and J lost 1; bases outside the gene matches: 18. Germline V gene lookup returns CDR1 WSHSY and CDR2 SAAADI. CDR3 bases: TGCGCCAGCATAGGGTTTTTGGCGGGGGGCGGGTCGTCCTACAATGAGCAGTTCTTC. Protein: CASIGFLAGGGSSYNEQFF.

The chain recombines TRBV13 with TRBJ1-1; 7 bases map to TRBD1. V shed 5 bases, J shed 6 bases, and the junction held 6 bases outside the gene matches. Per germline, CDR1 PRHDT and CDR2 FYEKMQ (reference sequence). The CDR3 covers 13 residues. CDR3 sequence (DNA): TGTGCCAGCAGCGCCGGGACAGCCCCTGAAGCTTTCTTT. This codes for CASSAGTAPEAFF.